This TCR beta chain appears in the sequencing data of a study of OX40 agonist ivuxolimab in advanced cancers. For this clone: The sample carries other DNA sequences with the same CDR3.

Libraries were prepared by immunoSEQ multiplex PCR; TCRdb keeps only in-frame clonotypes and omits some of them. In the table there are about 22,000 clones, about 88% of which are singletons. Sequenced material: CD4+ or CD8+ T cells sorted from blood, taken in a trial of the OX40 agonist ivuxolimab. The source of this sequence is an adult with an advanced solid tumor such as melanoma, head and neck, liver or kidney cancer.

The CDR3 coding sequence is TGTGCCAGCAGCTTCAGTTTCCAGTTGTGGACCCAGTACTTC. It is translated as CASSFSFQLWTQYF. The gene calls are TRBV5-6 and TRBJ2-5, with D hard to call. Germline V gives CDR1 SGHDT, CDR2 YYEEEE. Trimming removed 2 bases from V and 7 bases from J, with 15 bases in between. The CDR3 length is 14 residues. Full variable domain (remainder filled in from reference TRBV5-6 and TRBJ2-5): DAGVTQSPTHLIKTRGQQVTLRCSPKSGHDTVSWYQQALGQGPQFIFQYYEEEERQRGNFPDRFSGHQFPNYSSELNVNALLLGDSALYLCASSFSFQLWTQYFGPGTRLLVL.